This TCR beta chain was sequenced during a study of metastatic and nonmetastatic thyroid tumors. Across the study: Repertoire comparison spanned blood and tumor or nodule tissue of malignant and benign thyroid patients. Study results and limitations: The reported finding was significantly higher TCR beta diversity in malignant thyroid tumors relative to benign nodules, in blood and tumor.

Prior to thyroid surgery, none of the patients had received any treatment. The CDR3 contains 14 residues. The ends were cut back, 0 bases at V and 6 bases at J, with 12 bases in the middle. Germline CDR1 MNHEY, CDR2 SVGAGI. This clone was detected many times. What it binds is unknown. Given a much more abundant clone one base away, this may be a read error. Original processing notes: The study took CDR3 differences across clinicopathological groups and made a distant-metastasis classifier for papillary thyroid cancer from them. TCRdb ran MiXCR on the PCR reads. Clone size and V and J calls follow TCRdb, not the original study. This table holds fewer than 50,000 clones, 15% to 20% found once.

The sequencing sample was made of blood. This chain uses TRBV6-5 with TRBJ2-7; TRBD2 might be the D (6 bases). The TCR sequence derives from a female donor with papillary thyroid cancer or a benign thyroid nodule (not recorded which). Some clones in this sample may be carry-over from other donors' samples. In DNA form, the CDR3 reads TGTGCCAGCAGTTACTCGCGGGGAAACCGCGAGCAGTACTTC. Encoded protein: CASSYSRGNREQYF.